This record looks at one T cell receptor beta chain sequence and its context. Germline V gene lookup returns CDR1 LNHDA and CDR2 SQIVND (reference sequence). Trimming at V came to 4 bases and at J to 8 bases, leaving 4 bases not matched to a gene. The CDR3 covers 13 residues. In the original analysis: Amplification from reference gene primers served as the basis for estimated nucleated cell counts. Produced via immunoSEQ multiplex PCR; TCRdb's table is partial and in-frame only. V and J calls plus clone size are reproduced from that table; the DNA served to infer D and trimming. The sample carries 150,000 to 200,000 clones, about 80% recorded once. The data derive from a study of blood T cell repertoires in COVID-19. Looking at the study overall: COVID-19 samples collected from the United States, Italy and Spain covered acute and convalescent phases. PBMCs, B-cell-depleted T cells, or T cells were the source of the cDNA or gDNA that made up the material.

J is TRBJ2-4 and V is TRBV19; the match to TRBD1 covers 8 bases. This TCR came from a woman aged 80 or over with acute or convalescent COVID-19. The specimen sequenced was peripheral blood. The CDR3 spells CASSRTGFDIQYF. In DNA, the CDR3 is TGTGCCAGTAGTAGGACAGGGTTCGACATTCAGTACTTC.